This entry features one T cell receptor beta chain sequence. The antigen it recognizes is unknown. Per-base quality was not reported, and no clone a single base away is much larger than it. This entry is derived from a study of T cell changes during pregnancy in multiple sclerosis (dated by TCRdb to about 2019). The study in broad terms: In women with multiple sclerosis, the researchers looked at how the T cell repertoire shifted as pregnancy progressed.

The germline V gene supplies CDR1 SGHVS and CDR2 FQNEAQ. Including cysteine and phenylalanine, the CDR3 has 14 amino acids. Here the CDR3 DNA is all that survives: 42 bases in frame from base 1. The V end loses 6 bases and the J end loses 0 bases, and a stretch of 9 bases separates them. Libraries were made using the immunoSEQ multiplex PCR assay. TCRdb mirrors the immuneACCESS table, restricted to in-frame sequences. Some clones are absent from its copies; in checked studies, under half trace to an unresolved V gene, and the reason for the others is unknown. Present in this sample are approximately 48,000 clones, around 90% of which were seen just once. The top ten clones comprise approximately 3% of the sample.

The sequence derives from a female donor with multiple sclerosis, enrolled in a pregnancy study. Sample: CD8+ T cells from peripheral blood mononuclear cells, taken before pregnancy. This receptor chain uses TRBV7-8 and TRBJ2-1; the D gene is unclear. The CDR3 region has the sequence CASSRASSYNEQFF. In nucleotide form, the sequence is TGTGCCAGCAGTCGAGCCTCCTCCTACAATGAGCAGTTCTTC.